This T cell receptor beta chain was sequenced for a study of human T cells and chemical hapten exposure. The time point is: patch test 3, about 24 weeks after DPC sensitization. As for treatment: therapeutic diphenylcyclopropenone sensitization with weekly scalp DPC. MiXCR was run by TCRdb on the RACE reads, yielding one entry per CDR3 protein. The sample shows 55,000 to 75,000 distinct CDR3 sequences, roughly 12% of them seen only once. Trimming took 0 bases from V and 4 from J, leaving 16 bases between them. Germline-derived CDR1 and CDR2 are KGHSH and LQKENI. This CDR3 has 16 residues. The V and J genes are TRBV18 and TRBJ2-7, with no clear D. The TCR originated in a young man with alopecia areata. Some clones in this sample may be carry-over from other donors' samples. This sample comprised whole blood, obtained in connection with sensitization to the hapten diphenylcyclopropenone (DPC). The CDR3, as DNA: TGTGCCAGCTCACCACCCCGGACCGCCCCTCCTTACGAGCAGTACTTC. The encoded protein is CASSPPRTAPPYEQYF. The full variable domain, its missing parts supplied by reference TRBV18 and TRBJ2-7, is NAGVMQNPRHLVRRRGQEARLRCSPMKGHSHVYWYRQLPEEGLKFMVYLQKENIIDESGMPKERFSAEFPKEGPSILRIQQVVRGDSAAYFCASSPPRTAPPYEQYFGPGTRLTVT.